This T cell receptor (beta chain) was recovered during a study of identical twins. The CDR3 length is 13 residues. Trimming took off 5 bases at V and 5 bases at J, with 12 bases between the two ends. Per germline, CDR1 DFQATT and CDR2 SNEGSKA (reference sequence). TCRdb reprocessed the 5' RACE reads via MiXCR and lists one record per CDR3 protein. Of around 650,000 distinct CDR3 sequences detected, roughly 7.2% appear once; the ten largest clones hold 1.6%. This clonotype was seen at least ten times. The data also belong to a second study, concerning yellow fever vaccine responses in identical twins. That report adds: The authors reported partly convergent, partly personalized vaccine responses in identical twins.

What was sequenced was PBMCs. The genes are TRBV20-1 and TRBJ1-4; D perhaps matches TRBD1 (6 bases). The origin of this receptor is a woman aged 18 to 35 in good health. CDR3 residues: CSAFGQINEKLFF. The CDR3 bases are TGCAGTGCTTTCGGACAGATCAATGAAAAACTGTTTTTT.